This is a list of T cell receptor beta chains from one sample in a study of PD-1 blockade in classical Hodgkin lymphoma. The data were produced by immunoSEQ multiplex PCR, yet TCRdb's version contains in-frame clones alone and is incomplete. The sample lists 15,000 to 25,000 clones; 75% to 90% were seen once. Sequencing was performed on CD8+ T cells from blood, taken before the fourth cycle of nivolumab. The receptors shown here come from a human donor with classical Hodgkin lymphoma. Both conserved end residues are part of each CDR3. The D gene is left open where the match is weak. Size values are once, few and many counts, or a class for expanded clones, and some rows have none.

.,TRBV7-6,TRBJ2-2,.,CASSLAGPGELFF,TGTGCCAGCAGCTTAGCGGGGCCCGGGGAGCTGTTTTTT
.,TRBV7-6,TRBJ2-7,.,CASSPSQVLPYEQYF,TGTGCCAGCAGCCCGAGCCAGGTGCTCCCCTACGAGCAGTACTTC
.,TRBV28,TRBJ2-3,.,CASSRDVATDTQYF,TGTGCCAGCAGTCGTGACGTGGCCACAGATACGCAGTATTTT
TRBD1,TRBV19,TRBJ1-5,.,CASSRQGAGNQPQHF,TGTGCCAGTAGCCGACAGGGGGCAGGCAATCAGCCCCAGCATTTT
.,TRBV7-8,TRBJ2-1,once,CASSFAEDEQFF,TGTGCCAGCAGCTTTGCAGAGGATGAGCAGTTCTTC
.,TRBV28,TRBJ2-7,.,CASSSKSRSPVYEQYF,TGTGCCAGCAGTTCCAAAAGTAGGAGTCCCGTCTACGAGCAGTACTTC
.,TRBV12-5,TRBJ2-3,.,CASGFADRTDTQYF,TGTGCTAGTGGTTTTGCGGACAGAACAGATACGCAGTATTTT
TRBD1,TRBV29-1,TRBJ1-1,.,CSADRGNTEAFF,TGCAGCGCGGACAGGGGGAACACTGAAGCTTTCTTT
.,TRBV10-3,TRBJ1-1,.,CATTPPRGTEAFF,TGTGCCACCACGCCTCCCCGGGGAACTGAAGCTTTCTTT
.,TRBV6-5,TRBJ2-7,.,CASSYSVTGYEQYF,TGTGCCAGCAGTTACTCAGTTACCGGCTACGAGCAGTACTTC
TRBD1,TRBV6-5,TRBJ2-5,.,CASTTGGALQETQYF,TGTGCCAGCACCACAGGGGGCGCTCTACAAGAGACCCAGTACTTC
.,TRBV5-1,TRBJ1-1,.,CASGVSWAGMNTEAFF,TGCGCCAGCGGAGTATCTTGGGCGGGGATGAACACTGAAGCTTTCTTT
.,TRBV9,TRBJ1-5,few,CASSPVDSRNQPQHF,TGTGCCAGCAGCCCTGTCGACAGCCGCAATCAGCCCCAGCATTTT
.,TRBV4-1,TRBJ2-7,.,CASGGPYEQYF,TGCGCCAGCGGGGGACCCTACGAGCAGTACTTC
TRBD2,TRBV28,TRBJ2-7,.,CASSLSGAGGSYEQYF,TGTGCCAGCAGTTTATCAGGAGCGGGGGGCTCCTACGAGCAGTACTTC
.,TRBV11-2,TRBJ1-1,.,CASSLFDGGGEAFF,TGTGCCAGCAGCTTGTTTGACGGCGGGGGTGAAGCTTTCTTT
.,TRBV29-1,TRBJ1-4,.,CSVVQGHEKLFF,TGCAGCGTTGTACAGGGCCATGAAAAACTGTTTTTT
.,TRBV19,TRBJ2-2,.,CASSRTAGELFF,TGTGCCAGTAGTAGGACAGCCGGGGAGCTGTTTTTT
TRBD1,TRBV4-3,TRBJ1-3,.,CASSQGTGSGNTIYF,TGCGCCAGCAGCCAAGGGACAGGCTCTGGAAACACCATATATTTT
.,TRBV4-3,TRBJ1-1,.,CASSQKQGIRVTEAFF,TGCGCCAGCAGCCAGAAACAGGGTATTCGTGTCACTGAAGCTTTCTTT